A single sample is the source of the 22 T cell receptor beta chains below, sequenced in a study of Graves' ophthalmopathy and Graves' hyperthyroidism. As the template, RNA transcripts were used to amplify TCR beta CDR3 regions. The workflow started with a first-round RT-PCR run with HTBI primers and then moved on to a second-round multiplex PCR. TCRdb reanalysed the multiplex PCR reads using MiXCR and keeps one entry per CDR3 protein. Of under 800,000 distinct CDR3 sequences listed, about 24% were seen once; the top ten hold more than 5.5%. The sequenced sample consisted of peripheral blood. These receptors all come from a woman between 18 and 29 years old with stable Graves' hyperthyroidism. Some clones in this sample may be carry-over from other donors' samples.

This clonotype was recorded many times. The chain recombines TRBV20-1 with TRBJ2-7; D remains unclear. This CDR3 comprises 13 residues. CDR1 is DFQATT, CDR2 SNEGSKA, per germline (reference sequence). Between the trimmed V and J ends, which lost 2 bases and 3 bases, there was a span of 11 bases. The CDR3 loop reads CSARTGGVYEQYF. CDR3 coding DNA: TGCAGTGCTAGAACCGGTGGGGTCTACGAGCAGTACTTC.

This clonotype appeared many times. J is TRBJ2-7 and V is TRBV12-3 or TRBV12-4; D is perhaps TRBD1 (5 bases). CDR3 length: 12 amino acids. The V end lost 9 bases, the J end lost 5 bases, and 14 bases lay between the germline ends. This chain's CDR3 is CASSFPGNEQYF. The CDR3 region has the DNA TGTGCCAGTTCTTTTCCAGGGAACGAGCAGTACTTC.

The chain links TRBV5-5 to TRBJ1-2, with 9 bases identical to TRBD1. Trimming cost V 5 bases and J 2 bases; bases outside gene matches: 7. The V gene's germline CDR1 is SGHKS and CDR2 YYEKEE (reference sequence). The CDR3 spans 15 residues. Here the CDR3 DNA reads TGTGCCAGCAGTCCAGGACAGGGGAGGAACTATGGCTACACCTTC. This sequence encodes CASSPGQGRNYGYTF.

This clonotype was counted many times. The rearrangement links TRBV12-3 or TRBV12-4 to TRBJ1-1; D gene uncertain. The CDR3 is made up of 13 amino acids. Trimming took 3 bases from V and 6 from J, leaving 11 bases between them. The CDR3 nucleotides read TGTGCCAGCAGTTTGGTGAGGAGAGCTGAAGCTTTCTTT. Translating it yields CASSLVRRAEAFF.

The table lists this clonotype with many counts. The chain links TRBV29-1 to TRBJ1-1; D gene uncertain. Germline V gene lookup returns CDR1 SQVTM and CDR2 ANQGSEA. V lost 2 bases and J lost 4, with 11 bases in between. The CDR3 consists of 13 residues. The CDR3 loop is CSVEQLERTEAFF. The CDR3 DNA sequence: TGCAGCGTTGAACAGCTGGAACGCACTGAAGCTTTCTTT.

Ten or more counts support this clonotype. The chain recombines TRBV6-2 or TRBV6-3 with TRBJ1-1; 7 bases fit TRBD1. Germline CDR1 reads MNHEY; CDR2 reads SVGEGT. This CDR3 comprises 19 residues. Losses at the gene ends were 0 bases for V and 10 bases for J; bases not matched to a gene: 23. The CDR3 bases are TGTGCCAGCAGTTACTCTCCGGGACAGCCTCTTTTGCCGGGGGTTGGAGCTTTCTTT. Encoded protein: CASSYSPGQPLLPGVGAFF.

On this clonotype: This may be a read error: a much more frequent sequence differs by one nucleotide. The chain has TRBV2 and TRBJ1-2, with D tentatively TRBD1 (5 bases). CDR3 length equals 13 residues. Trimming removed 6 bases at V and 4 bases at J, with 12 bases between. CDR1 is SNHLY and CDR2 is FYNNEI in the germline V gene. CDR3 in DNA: TGTGCCAGCAGCGACGCCGGGGGCTATGGCTACACCTTC. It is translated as CASSDAGGYGYTF.

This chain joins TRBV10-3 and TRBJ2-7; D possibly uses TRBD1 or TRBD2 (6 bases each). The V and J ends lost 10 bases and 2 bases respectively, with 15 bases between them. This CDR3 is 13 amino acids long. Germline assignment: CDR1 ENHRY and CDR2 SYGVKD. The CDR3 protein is CAKGNRGPYEQYF. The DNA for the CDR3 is TGTGCCAAAGGTAACCGGGGGCCCTACGAGCAGTACTTC.

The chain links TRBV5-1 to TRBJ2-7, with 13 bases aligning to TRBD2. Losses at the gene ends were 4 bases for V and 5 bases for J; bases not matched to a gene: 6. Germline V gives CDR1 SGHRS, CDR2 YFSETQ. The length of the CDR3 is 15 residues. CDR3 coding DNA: TGCGCCAGCAGCGGGACCGGGACTAGCGGGAACGAGCAGTACTTC. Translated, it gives CASSGTGTSGNEQYF.

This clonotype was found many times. This CDR3 reads CASSPGGTLLPFTYEQYF. Written as DNA, the CDR3 is TGTGCCAGCAGCCCAGGGGGGACCTTACTCCCCTTTACCTACGAGCAGTACTTC. V is TRBV11-1 and J is TRBJ2-7, with D maybe TRBD1 (7 bases). Per the germline V gene, CDR1 is SGHAT and CDR2 is FQDESV (reference sequence). V lost 5 bases to trimming and J lost 2 bases, with 25 bases between them. The CDR3 has 18 amino acids.

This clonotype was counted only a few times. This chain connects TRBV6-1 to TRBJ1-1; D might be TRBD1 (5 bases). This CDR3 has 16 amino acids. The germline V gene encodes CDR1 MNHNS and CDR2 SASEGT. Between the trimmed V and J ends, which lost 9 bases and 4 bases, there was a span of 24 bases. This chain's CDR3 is CASWPRGAGRGTEAFF. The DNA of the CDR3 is TGTGCCAGTTGGCCCCGAGGAGCGGGGCGAGGCACTGAAGCTTTCTTT.

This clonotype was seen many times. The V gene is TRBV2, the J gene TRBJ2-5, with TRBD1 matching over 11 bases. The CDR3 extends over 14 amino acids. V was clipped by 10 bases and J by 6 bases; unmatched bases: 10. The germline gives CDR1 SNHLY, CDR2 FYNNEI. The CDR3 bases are TGTGCCACCTCAGGACAGGGGGCTTTGCAGACCCAGTACTTC. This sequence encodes CATSGQGALQTQYF.

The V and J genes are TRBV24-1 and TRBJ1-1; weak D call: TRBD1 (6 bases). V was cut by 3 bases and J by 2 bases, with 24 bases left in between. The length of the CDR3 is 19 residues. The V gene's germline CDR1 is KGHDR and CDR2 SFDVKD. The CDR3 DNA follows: TGTGCCACCAGTGATCCCCCGGGGGTTTCAGGGGTCTCCAACACTGAAGCTTTCTTT. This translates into CATSDPPGVSGVSNTEAFF.

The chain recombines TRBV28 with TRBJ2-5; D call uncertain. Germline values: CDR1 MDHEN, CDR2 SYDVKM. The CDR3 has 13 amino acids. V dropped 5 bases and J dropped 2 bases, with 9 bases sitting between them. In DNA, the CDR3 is TGTGCCAGCAGTCAAAGGATTCAAGAGACCCAGTACTTC. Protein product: CASSQRIQETQYF.

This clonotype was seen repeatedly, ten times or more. CDR3 loop: CASSSGTGGDTGELFF. CDR3 bases: TGTGCCAGCAGTTCCGGGACAGGGGGGGACACCGGGGAGCTGTTTTTT. V usage is TRBV12-3 or TRBV12-4 and J usage is TRBJ2-2, with 11 bases aligning to TRBD1. V gave up 4 bases and J gave up 3 bases; unmatched junction bases: 4. The CDR3 runs 16 residues.

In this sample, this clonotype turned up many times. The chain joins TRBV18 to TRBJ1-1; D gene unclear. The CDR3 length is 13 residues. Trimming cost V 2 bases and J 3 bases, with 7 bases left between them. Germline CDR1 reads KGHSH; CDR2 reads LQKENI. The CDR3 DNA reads TGTGCCAGCTCACCAGGTTTGGACACTGAAGCTTTCTTT. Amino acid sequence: CASSPGLDTEAFF.

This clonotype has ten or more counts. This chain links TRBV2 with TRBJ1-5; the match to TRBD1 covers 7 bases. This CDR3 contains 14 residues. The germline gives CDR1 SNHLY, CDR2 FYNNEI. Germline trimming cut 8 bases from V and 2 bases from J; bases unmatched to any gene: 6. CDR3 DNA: TGTGCCAGCCATGGGGGGACAGGCAATCAGCCCCAGCATTTT. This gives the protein CASHGGTGNQPQHF.

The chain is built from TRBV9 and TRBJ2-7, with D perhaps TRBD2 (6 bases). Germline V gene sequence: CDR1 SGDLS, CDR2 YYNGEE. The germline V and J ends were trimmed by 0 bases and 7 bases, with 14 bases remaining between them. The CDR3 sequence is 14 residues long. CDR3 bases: TGTGCCAGCAGCGTAGCGGGGGACCTGGGGGAGCAGTACTTC. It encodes CASSVAGDLGEQYF.

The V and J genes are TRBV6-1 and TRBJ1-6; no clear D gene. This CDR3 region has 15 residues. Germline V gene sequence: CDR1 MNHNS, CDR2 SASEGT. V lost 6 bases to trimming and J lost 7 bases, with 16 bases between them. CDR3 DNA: TGTGCCAGCAGCTCGACTGGACTGAGGAATTCACCCCTCCACTTT. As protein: CASSSTGLRNSPLHF.

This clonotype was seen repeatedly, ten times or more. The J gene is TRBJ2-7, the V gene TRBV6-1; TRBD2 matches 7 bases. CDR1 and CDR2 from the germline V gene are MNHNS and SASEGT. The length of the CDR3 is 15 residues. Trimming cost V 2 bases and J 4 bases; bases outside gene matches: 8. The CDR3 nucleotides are TGTGCCAGCAGTGAATTCGAGGGAGGGCCATACGAGCAGTACTTC. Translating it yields CASSEFEGGPYEQYF.

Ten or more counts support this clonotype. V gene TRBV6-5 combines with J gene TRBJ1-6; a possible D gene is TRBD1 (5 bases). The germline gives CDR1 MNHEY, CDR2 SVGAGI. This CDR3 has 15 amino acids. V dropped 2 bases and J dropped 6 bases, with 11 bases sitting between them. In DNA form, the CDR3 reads TGTGCCAGCAGTTACGAGGGGCAGATTAATTCACCCCTCCACTTT. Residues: CASSYEGQINSPLHF.

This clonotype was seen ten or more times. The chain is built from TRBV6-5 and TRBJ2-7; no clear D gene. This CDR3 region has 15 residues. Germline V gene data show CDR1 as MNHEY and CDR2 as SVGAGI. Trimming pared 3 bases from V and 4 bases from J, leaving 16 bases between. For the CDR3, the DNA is TGTGCCAGCAGTTATATTTCCTCCGCTCGGTACGAGCAGTACTTC. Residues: CASSYISSARYEQYF.